The clone carrying this T cell receptor beta chain was found a few times. Its cognate antigen is unknown. Hyperthyroidism in the patients, aged 18 to 65, was newly diagnosed and under 2 months in duration. From RNA transcripts, TCR beta CDR3 regions were amplified. The HTBI set primed first-round TCR CDR3 RT-PCR. TCRdb passed the multiplex PCR reads through MiXCR, listing each CDR3 protein once. The sample lists 600,000 or so distinct CDR3 sequences; 46% were seen once. The data stem from a study of T cells in Graves' hyperthyroidism and ophthalmopathy. General study results and limits: Most expanded thyroid clonotypes above 0.001 also appeared in blood.

The ends lost 5 bases at V and 4 bases at J; junction bases unmatched: 13. This CDR3 is built from 16 residues. The germline CDR1 and CDR2 sequences are SGHTA and FQGNSA. The chain combines TRBV7-2 with TRBJ2-7, with TRBD2 identical over 8 bases. The receptor comes from a woman younger than 35 with Graves' hyperthyroidism. Sequenced: peripheral blood or thyroid tissue (not recorded which). In DNA form, the CDR3 reads TGTGCCAGCAGCCACACATCCGGGACTAGTTCTTACGAGCAGTACTTC. This encodes CASSHTSGTSSYEQYF.